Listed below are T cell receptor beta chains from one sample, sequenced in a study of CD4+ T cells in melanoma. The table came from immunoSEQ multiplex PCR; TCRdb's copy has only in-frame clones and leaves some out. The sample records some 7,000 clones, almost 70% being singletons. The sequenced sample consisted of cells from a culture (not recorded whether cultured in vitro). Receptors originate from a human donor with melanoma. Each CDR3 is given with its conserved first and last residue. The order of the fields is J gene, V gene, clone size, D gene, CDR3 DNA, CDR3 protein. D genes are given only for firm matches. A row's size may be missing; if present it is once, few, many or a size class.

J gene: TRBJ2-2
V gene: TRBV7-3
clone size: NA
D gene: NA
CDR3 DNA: TGTGCCAGCAGCGGGCCGAACACCGGGGAGCTGTTTTTT
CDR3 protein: CASSGPNTGELFF

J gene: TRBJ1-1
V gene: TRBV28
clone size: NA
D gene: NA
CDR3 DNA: TGTGCCAGCAGCGGCAACACTGAAGCTTTCTTT
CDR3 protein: CASSGNTEAFF

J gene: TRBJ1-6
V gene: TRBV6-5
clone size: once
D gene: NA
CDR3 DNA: TGTGCCAGCAGTCGGGACGATTCACCCCTCCACTTT
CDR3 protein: CASSRDDSPLHF

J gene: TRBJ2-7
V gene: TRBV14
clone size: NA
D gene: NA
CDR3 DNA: TGTGCCAGCAGCCGGACGCTCGGGCGAGAGCAGTACTTC
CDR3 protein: CASSRTLGREQYF

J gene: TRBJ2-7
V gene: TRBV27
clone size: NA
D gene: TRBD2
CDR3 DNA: TGTGCCAGCAGGTGGGGGGGTGAGCAGTACTTC
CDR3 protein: CASRWGGEQYF

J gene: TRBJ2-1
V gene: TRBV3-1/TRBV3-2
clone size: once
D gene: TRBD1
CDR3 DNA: TGTGCCACCCGGGACAGGGGCGGGAATGAGCAGTTCTTC
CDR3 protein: CATRDRGGNEQFF

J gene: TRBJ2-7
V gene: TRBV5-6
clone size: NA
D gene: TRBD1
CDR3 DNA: TGTGCCAGCAGCTCGTTATACAGGGGCTCCTACGAGCAGTACTTC
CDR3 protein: CASSSLYRGSYEQYF

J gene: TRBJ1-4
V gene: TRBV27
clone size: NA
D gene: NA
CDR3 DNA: TGTGCCAGCAGACCATTCCGAGGGGTGGCTAATGAAAAACTGTTTTTT
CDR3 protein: CASRPFRGVANEKLFF

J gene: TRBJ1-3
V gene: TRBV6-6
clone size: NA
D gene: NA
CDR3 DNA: TGTGCCAGCAGTTACCCCTTATCCAGAGGTGGAAACACCATATATTTT
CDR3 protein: CASSYPLSRGGNTIYF

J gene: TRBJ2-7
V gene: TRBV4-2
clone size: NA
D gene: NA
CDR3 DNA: TGTGCCAGCAGCCAAGATCGGCCCTCTACCCCAGGAGAGCAGTACTTC
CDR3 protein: CASSQDRPSTPGEQYF

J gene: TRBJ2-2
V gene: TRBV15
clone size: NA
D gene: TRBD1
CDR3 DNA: TGTGCCACCAGCAGATCACAGGGGGACGGGGAGCTGTTTTTT
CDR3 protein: CATSRSQGDGELFF

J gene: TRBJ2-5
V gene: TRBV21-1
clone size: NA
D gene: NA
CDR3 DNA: TGTGCCAGCAGCAATGGTCTAGCGGGGGGAGAGACCCAGTACTTC
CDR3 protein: CASSNGLAGGETQYF

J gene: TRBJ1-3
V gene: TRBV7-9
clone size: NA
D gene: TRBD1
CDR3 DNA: TGTGCCAGCAGCCCCTGGGACAGTTCTGGAAACACCATATATTTT
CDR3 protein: CASSPWDSSGNTIYF

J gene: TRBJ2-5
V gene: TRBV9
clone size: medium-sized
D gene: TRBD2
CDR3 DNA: TGTGCCAGCAGCGTCGGCTCTGCGGGGGTCACGGCGACCCAGTACTTC
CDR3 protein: CASSVGSAGVTATQYF

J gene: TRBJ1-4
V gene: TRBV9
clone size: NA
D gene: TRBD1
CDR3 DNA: TGTGCCAGCAGCGCCCGTCAGGACAGGGGAAATGAAAAACTGTTTTTT
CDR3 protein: CASSARQDRGNEKLFF

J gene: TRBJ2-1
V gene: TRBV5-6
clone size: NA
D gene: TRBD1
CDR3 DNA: TGTGCCAGCAGCTTTGGGGACAGGGCCTACAATGAGCAGTTCTTC
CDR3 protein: CASSFGDRAYNEQFF

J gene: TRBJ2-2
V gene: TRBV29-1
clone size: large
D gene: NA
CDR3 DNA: TGCAGCGTTGTCTGGCAGGCGAACACCGGGGAGCTGTTTTTT
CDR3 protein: CSVVWQANTGELFF

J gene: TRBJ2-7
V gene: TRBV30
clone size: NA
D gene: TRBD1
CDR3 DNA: TGTGCCTGGAGGGTGCCGGGACAGCAGTCCTACGAGCAGTACTTC
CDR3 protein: CAWRVPGQQSYEQYF

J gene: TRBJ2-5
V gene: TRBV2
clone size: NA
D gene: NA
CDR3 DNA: TGTGCCAGCAGGGGGGGGCTTGGGGAGACCCAGTACTTC
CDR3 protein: CASRGGLGETQYF

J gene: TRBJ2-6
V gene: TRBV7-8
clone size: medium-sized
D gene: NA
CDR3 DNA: TGTGCCAGCAGCTACAGGGTCATTGTCTCTGGGGCCAACGTCCTGACTTTC
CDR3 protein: CASSYRVIVSGANVLTF

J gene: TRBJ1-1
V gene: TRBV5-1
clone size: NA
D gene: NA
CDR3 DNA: TGCGCCAGCAGCTGGGGGGGGAACACTGAAGCTTTCTTT
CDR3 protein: CASSWGGNTEAFF

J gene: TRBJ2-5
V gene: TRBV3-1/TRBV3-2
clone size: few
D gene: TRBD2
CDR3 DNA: TGTGCCAGCAGCCAAGATTGGGCCGGGGGGGCCCAGGAGACCCAGTACTTC
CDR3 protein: CASSQDWAGGAQETQYF

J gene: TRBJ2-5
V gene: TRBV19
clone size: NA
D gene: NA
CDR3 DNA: TGTGCCAGTAGTATAGATGACAGCTACCAAGAGACCCAGTACTTC
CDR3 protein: CASSIDDSYQETQYF

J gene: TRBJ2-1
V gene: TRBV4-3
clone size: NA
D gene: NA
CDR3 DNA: TGCGCCAGCAGCCAAGATCCGGGGACATACAATGAGCAGTTCTTC
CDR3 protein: CASSQDPGTYNEQFF

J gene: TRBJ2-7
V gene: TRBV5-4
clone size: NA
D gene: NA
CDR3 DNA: TGTGCCAGCAGCCCCGGGACATCTCTGCACGAGCAGTACTTC
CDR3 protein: CASSPGTSLHEQYF

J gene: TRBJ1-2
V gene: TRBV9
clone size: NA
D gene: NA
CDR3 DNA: TGTGCCAGCAGCGGATACAGGGAGTCTAACTATGGCTACACCTTC
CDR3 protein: CASSGYRESNYGYTF

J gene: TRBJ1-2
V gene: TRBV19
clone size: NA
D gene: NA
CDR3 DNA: TGTGCCAGTATGGTTAGGGCAGGTTATGGCTACACCTTC
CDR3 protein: CASMVRAGYGYTF

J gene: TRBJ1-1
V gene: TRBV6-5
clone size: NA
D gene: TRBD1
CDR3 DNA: TGTGCCAGCAGTTGGGACAGGGGGGGCACTGAAGCTTTCTTT
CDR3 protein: CASSWDRGGTEAFF

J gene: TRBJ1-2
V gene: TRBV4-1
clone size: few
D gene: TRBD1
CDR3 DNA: TGCGCCAGCCGCCGGACAGGGAGGCTTCAAGGTGGTGGCTACACCTTC
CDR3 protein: CASRRTGRLQGGGYTF

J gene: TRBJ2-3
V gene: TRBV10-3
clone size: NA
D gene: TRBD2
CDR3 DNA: TGTGCCAGTAGCGGGGGGGTAGGCACAGATACGCAGTATTTT
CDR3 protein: CASSGGVGTDTQYF

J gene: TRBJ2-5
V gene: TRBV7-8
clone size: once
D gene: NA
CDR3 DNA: TGTGCCAGCAGTCTTAACTTCCCCGAGACCCAGTACTTC
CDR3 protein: CASSLNFPETQYF

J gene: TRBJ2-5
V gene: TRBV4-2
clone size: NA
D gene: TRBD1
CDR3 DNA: TGTGCCAGCAGCCATACAGGGGTGCGTGAAGAGACCCAGTACTTC
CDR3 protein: CASSHTGVREETQYF

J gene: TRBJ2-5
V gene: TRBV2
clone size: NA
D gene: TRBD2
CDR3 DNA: TGTGCCAGCAGCGTAACCATTGCGGGGGAGCAGTACTTC
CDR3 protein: CASSVTIAGEQYF